Listed below are T cell receptor beta chains from one sample, sequenced in a study of blood T cell repertoires in COVID-19. Sequenced by immunoSEQ multiplex PCR; TCRdb stores in-frame clones only, minus some. The sample lists 200,000 or so clones, around 85% seen once, with around 1.9% in the top ten. The sample taken for sequencing was peripheral blood. The receptors originated from a man aged 70 or older with active or convalescent COVID-19. CDR3s include the opening cysteine and the closing phenylalanine or tryptophan. Each record gives: V gene, J gene, clone size, D gene, CDR3 DNA, CDR3 protein. A D gene is named only where the DNA matches it firmly. Some rows have no size entry. The others give once, few or many, or a class for an expanded clone.

>TRBV28|TRBJ2-5|.|.
TGTGCCAGCAGTCTCACAGGGTTGGAGACCCAGTACTTC
CASSLTGLETQYF
>TRBV2|TRBJ2-7|.|TRBD1
TGTGCCAGCAGGTCGGGCAGGGGGACCTACGAGCAGTACTTC
CASRSGRGTYEQYF
>TRBV6-2/TRBV6-3|TRBJ2-7|.|TRBD2
TGTGCCAGCAGTTACGATGGACTAGCGGACTACGAGCAGTACTTC
CASSYDGLADYEQYF
>TRBV7-8|TRBJ2-3|.|TRBD2
TGTGCCAGCAGCTTAGGTCGGGGGGGCACAGATACGCAGTATTTT
CASSLGRGGTDTQYF
>TRBV6-2/TRBV6-3|TRBJ1-5|.|.
TGTGCCAGCAGCCCCGGACAGAGGGACAATCAGCCCCAGCATTTT
CASSPGQRDNQPQHF
>TRBV5-1|TRBJ2-3|.|TRBD1
TGCGCCAGCAGCTTGGGACAGGGGGGCACAGATACGCAGTATTTT
CASSLGQGGTDTQYF
>TRBV7-2|TRBJ2-7|few|TRBD1
TGTGCCAGCAGCTTAGCCTCGACAGGGGAAGCCTACGAGCAGTACTTC
CASSLASTGEAYEQYF
>TRBV19|TRBJ2-1|once|TRBD1
TGTGCCAGTAGTATAGATATCCAGGGGGTCGGTGAGCAGTTCTTC
CASSIDIQGVGEQFF
>TRBV11-2|TRBJ2-7|.|.
TGTGCCAGCAGCTTAGGAGGGGGGGCCTCCTACGAGCAGTACTTC
CASSLGGGASYEQYF
>TRBV5-1|TRBJ2-1|.|TRBD2
TGCGCCAGCAGACCTGGACTAGCGGGAAGCTCCTACAATGAGCAGTTCTTC
CASRPGLAGSSYNEQFF
>TRBV14|TRBJ2-7|few|TRBD2
TGTGCCAGCAGCCCGCGGGGGGGCAATCACGAGCAGTACTTC
CASSPRGGNHEQYF
>TRBV12-3/TRBV12-4|TRBJ1-2|.|TRBD1
TGTGCCAGCAGATCAGGACAGGCATGGGGCTACACCTTC
CASRSGQAWGYTF
>TRBV29-1|TRBJ2-5|.|TRBD2
TGCAGCGTTGGGACAGATCTAGCGGGGGGTCGACAAGAGACCCAGTACTTC
CSVGTDLAGGRQETQYF
>TRBV28|TRBJ1-1|.|.
TGTGCCAGCAGTTCCCACCTTTTTCGCCGTGTAGTGAACACTGAAGCTTTCTTT
CASSSHLFRRVVNTEAFF
>TRBV11-2|TRBJ2-3|.|.
TGTGCCAGCAGCTTAGAGGCTAGCACAGATACGCAGTATTTT
CASSLEASTDTQYF
>TRBV3-1/TRBV3-2|TRBJ2-7|.|.
TGTGCCAGCAGCCAGGACATGGACCTCTACGAGCAGTACTTC
CASSQDMDLYEQYF
>TRBV10-2|TRBJ2-2|once|TRBD2
TGCGCCAGCAGAAAAGCGGGAGGCGCCGCCACCGGGGAGCTGTTTTTT
CASRKAGGAATGELFF
>TRBV6-5|TRBJ2-5|.|.
TGTGCCAGCAGTTCCGGGGGGACCCAGTACTTC
CASSSGGTQYF
>TRBV27|TRBJ1-5|.|TRBD1
TGTGCCAGCAGGGAACAGGGGAATGGCAATCAGCCCCAGCATTTT
CASREQGNGNQPQHF
>TRBV7-2|TRBJ2-1|.|TRBD2
TGTGCCAGCAGCCCTAGCGGGAGTTGGCACAATGAGCAGTTCTTC
CASSPSGSWHNEQFF
>TRBV30|TRBJ2-1|.|TRBD1
TGTGCCTGGAGTTCCGTACAGGGGGAGCAGTTCTTC
CAWSSVQGEQFF
>TRBV10-3|TRBJ2-5|.|TRBD1
TGTGCCATCAGCACAGGGGGCGTGGAGACCCAGTACTTC
CAISTGGVETQYF
>TRBV25-1|TRBJ1-4|.|TRBD1
TGTGCCAGCAGTGAGGGGACAGGCCGCTGGGGTGAAAAACTGTTTTTT
CASSEGTGRWGEKLFF
>TRBV15|TRBJ1-2|.|.
TGTGCCACCAGCAGAGATGGAGGATACGGGAGGGGCTACACCTTC
CATSRDGGYGRGYTF
>TRBV10-3|TRBJ2-2|.|.
TGTGCCATGGGGGGGCTCACCGGGGAGCTGTTTTTT
CAMGGLTGELFF
>TRBV9|TRBJ2-3|once|TRBD1
TGTGCCAGCAGCCTAGGGGGACAGTTGTTAGATACTCAGTATTTT
CASSLGGQLLDTQYF
>TRBV4-3|TRBJ2-7|.|.
TGCGCCAGCAGCCAAGGCCTGGGGCCGGCTGGGGAGCAGTACTTC
CASSQGLGPAGEQYF
>TRBV28|TRBJ1-5|once|.
TGTGCCAGTCATCAGGTCAATCAGCCCCAGCATTTT
CASHQVNQPQHF
>TRBV5-1|TRBJ2-5|.|.
TGCGCCAGCAGCTTGGGAGTGACAGTGAACCAAGAGACCCAGTACTTC
CASSLGVTVNQETQYF
>TRBV30|TRBJ1-2|.|TRBD1
TGTGCCACACAGGGGACAAACTATGGCTACACCTTC
CATQGTNYGYTF
>TRBV6-2/TRBV6-3|TRBJ1-5|.|TRBD1
TGTGCCAGCAGTTACGGGACAGAAAGAAATCAGCCCCAGCATTTT
CASSYGTERNQPQHF
>TRBV3-1/TRBV3-2|TRBJ2-7|.|.
TGTGCCAGCAGCCAAGGGAGGTGGGACACCCCCTACGAGCAGTACTTC
CASSQGRWDTPYEQYF
>TRBV7-2|TRBJ2-2|.|.
TGTGCCAGCAGCTCCGCTAGCCCCCCCCGGGAGCTGTTTTTT
CASSSASPPRELFF
>TRBV6-1|TRBJ2-1|.|.
TGTGCCAGCAGTGACGTGGCTAGCTCCTACAATGAGCAGTTCTTC
CASSDVASSYNEQFF
>TRBV7-2|TRBJ1-5|.|.
TGTGCCAGCAGCCCCCTAGGCAGCCTCAATCAGCCCCAGCATTTT
CASSPLGSLNQPQHF
>TRBV5-1|TRBJ2-3|.|.
TGCGCCAGCAGCTTTAGTGCTAGCACAGATACGCAGTATTTT
CASSFSASTDTQYF
>TRBV4-3|TRBJ2-2|.|.
TGCGCCAGCAGCGATCTCGGTCTCGGGACATTAGCCGGGGAGCTGTTTTTT
CASSDLGLGTLAGELFF
>TRBV6-5|TRBJ1-3|once|TRBD1
TGTGCCAGCAAAGACACAGGGGGTTCTGGAAACACCATATATTTT
CASKDTGGSGNTIYF
>TRBV6-2/TRBV6-3|TRBJ2-3|.|.
TGTGCCAGCAGTTACTCGAGAGCCAGGGAAGATACGCAGTATTTT
CASSYSRAREDTQYF
>TRBV2|TRBJ1-4|.|TRBD1
TGTGCCAGCAACCGGGACAGCCGTAATGAAAAACTGTTTTTT
CASNRDSRNEKLFF
>TRBV7-8|TRBJ2-3|.|TRBD2
TGTGCCAGCACCGGGACTAGCGGGAGGGCCAGTACGCAGTATTTT
CASTGTSGRASTQYF
>TRBV18|TRBJ1-2|few|.
TGTGCCAGCTCCCTAGACAGATTCTATGGCTACACCTTC
CASSLDRFYGYTF
>TRBV10-3|TRBJ1-1|.|.
TGTGCCATCAGTGGTAAGGGCGCGGGCACTGAAGCTTTCTTT
CAISGKGAGTEAFF
>TRBV7-9|TRBJ2-2|.|.
TGTGCCAGCAGCTTAGGCAGGGTTGTCACCGGGGAGCTGTTTTTT
CASSLGRVVTGELFF
>TRBV9|TRBJ2-2|.|TRBD2
TGTGCCTCCCGGGGGGTAAACACCGGGGAGCTGTTTTTT
CASRGVNTGELFF
>TRBV7-2|TRBJ2-7|.|.
TGTGCCAGCAGCTTTAGGGGTGTTACCTACGAGCAGTACTTC
CASSFRGVTYEQYF
>TRBV10-3|TRBJ2-5|.|TRBD2
TGTGCCATCAGCGCCCGACTAGCAAAAGAGACCCAGTACTTC
CAISARLAKETQYF
>TRBV7-2|TRBJ2-7|.|TRBD1
TGTGCCAGCAGCTTTCGACAGGGGCCCTACGAGCAGTACTTC
CASSFRQGPYEQYF
>TRBV28|TRBJ1-5|.|TRBD1
TGTGCCAGCAGTAGTTTTTTGGGGGGACAGGACAATCAGCCCCAGCATTTT
CASSSFLGGQDNQPQHF